What follows are 8 T cell receptor beta chains derived from one specimen sequenced in a study of T cell changes during pregnancy in multiple sclerosis. Sequenced by immunoSEQ multiplex PCR; TCRdb stores in-frame clones only, minus some. The data hold about 40,000 clones, with just over 90% observed a single time. Sequenced here: CD4+ T cells from peripheral blood mononuclear cells, sampled in the third trimester of pregnancy. All receptors come from a female donor with multiple sclerosis, enrolled in a pregnancy study.

The rearrangement uses TRBV9 and TRBJ2-2, with a weak D call TRBD1 (5 bases). The CDR3 totals 14 residues. V was shortened by 1 base and J by 5 bases, with 9 bases between the two germline ends. CDR1 is SGDLS, CDR2 YYNGEE, per germline. CDR3 amino acids: CASSVIGETGELFF. As DNA, the CDR3 is TGTGCCAGCAGCGTAATAGGGGAAACCGGGGAGCTGTTTTTT.

The chain is built from TRBV7-2 and TRBJ1-5, with D tentatively TRBD1 (5 bases). Germline assignment: CDR1 SGHTA and CDR2 FQGNSA. V was clipped by 3 bases and J by 5 bases, with 11 bases between them. The CDR3 loop spans 14 amino acids. In nucleotides, the CDR3 is TGTGCCAGCAGCTTGGGGGGGGTGTATCAGCCCCAGCATTTT. This codes for CASSLGGVYQPQHF.

The chain couples TRBV2 to TRBJ2-7; TRBD2 matches at 9 bases. This CDR3 contains 14 residues. From germline, CDR1 is SNHLY and CDR2 FYNNEI. After removal of 6 bases from V and 3 bases from J, the junction contained 6 bases not matched to a gene. In DNA form, the CDR3 reads TGTGCCAGCAGCCCACTTAGCGGGAGCTACGAGCAGTACTTC. Translating it yields CASSPLSGSYEQYF. Full variable domain (missing parts from reference TRBV2 and TRBJ2-7): EPEVTQTPSHQVTQMGQEVILRCVPISNHLYFYWYRQILGQKVEFLVSFYNNEISEKSEIFDDQFSVERPDGSNFTLKIRSTKLEDSAMYFCASSPLSGSYEQYFGPGTRLTVT.

The rearrangement uses TRBV28 and TRBJ2-7; TRBD2 matches at 11 bases. V lost 5 bases to trimming and J lost 3 bases; unmatched junction nucleotides: 6. The germline CDR1 and CDR2 sequences are MDHEN and SYDVKM. The CDR3 length is 15 residues. The CDR3 coding sequence is TGTGCCAGCAGTAATCGACTAGCGGGGAACTACGAGCAGTACTTC. Protein sequence: CASSNRLAGNYEQYF.

The chain employs TRBV19 and TRBJ2-7, with 8 bases aligning to TRBD2. The CDR3 contains 16 residues. The junction had 9 bases not matched to a gene; V was cut back by 3 bases and J by 2 bases. CDR1 is LNHDA and CDR2 is SQIVND in the germline V gene (reference sequence). The CDR3 sequence is CASSIGLAGLAYEQYF. The CDR3 DNA is TGTGCCAGTAGTATCGGGCTAGCGGGTCTTGCCTACGAGCAGTACTTC.

The chain is built from TRBV11-2 and TRBJ2-1, with TRBD2 identical over 11 bases. Germline CDR1 SGHAT, CDR2 FQNNGV. Germline trimming cut 3 bases from V and 2 bases from J; bases unmatched to any gene: 0. The CDR3 runs to 15 residues. The CDR3 region has the DNA TGTGCCAGCAGCTTGACTAGCGGGGCCTACAATGAGCAGTTCTTC. Protein sequence: CASSLTSGAYNEQFF.

The chain joins TRBV6-5 to TRBJ1-1; a weak D match, TRBD1 (5 bases). This CDR3 has 15 residues. Germline CDR1 reads MNHEY; CDR2 reads SVGAGI. Trimming left V 0 bases short and J 0 bases short, with 8 bases between. CDR3 DNA sequence: TGTGCCAGCAGTTACTCCCCAGGGCTGAACACTGAAGCTTTCTTT. This encodes CASSYSPGLNTEAFF.

This clone was counted once. This chain connects TRBV10-3 to TRBJ1-5, with TRBD1 matching over 9 bases. Trimming at V came to 2 bases and at J to 4 bases, leaving 6 bases not matched to a gene. The CDR3 length is 16 residues. Germline V gene lookup returns CDR1 ENHRY and CDR2 SYGVKD. The CDR3 region is CAISEPGTGRNQPQHF. DNA of the CDR3: TGTGCCATCAGTGAGCCCGGGACAGGGAGAAATCAGCCCCAGCATTTT.